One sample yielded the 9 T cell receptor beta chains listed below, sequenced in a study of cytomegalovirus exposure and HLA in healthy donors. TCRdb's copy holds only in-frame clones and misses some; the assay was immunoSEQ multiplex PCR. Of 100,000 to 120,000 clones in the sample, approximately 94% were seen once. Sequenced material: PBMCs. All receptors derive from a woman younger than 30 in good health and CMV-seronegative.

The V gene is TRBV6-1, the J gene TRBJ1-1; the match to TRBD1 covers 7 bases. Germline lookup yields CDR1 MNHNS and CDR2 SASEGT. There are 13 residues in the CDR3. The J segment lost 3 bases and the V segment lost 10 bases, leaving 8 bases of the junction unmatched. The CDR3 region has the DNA TGTGCCAACAGACAGGGAGGGTACACTGAAGCTTTCTTT. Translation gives CANRQGGYTEAFF.

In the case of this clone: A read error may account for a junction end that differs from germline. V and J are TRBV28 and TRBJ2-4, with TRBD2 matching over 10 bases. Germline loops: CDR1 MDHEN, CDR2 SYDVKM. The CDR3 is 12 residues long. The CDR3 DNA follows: TGTGCCAGCAGTTTATCCAGCGGGGGGGCCGTGTTC. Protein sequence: CASSLSSGGAVF.

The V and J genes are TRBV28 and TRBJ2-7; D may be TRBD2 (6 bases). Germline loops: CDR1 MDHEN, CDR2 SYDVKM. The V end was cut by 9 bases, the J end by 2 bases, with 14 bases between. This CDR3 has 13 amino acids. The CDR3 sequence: CASSGTLTYEQYF. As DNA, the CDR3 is TGTGCCAGTTCCGGGACTCTTACCTACGAGCAGTACTTC.

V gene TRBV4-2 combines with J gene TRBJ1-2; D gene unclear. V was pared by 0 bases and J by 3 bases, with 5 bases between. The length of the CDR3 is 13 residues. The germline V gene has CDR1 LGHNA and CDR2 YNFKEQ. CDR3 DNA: TGTGCCAGCAGCCAAGAGACATACTATGGCTACACCTTC. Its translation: CASSQETYYGYTF.

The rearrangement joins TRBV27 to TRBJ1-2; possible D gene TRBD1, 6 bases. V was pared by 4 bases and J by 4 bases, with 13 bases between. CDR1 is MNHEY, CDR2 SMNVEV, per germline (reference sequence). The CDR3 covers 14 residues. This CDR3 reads CASSSQMTGYGYTF. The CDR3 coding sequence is TGTGCCAGCAGTTCCCAGATGACAGGCTATGGCTACACCTTC.

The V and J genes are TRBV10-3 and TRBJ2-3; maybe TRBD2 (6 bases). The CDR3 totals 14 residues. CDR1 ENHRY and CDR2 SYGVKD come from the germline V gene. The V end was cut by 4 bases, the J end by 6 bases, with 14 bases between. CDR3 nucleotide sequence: TGTGCCATCAGTGTGGATTGGGAGGAGGATACGCAGTATTTT. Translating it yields CAISVDWEEDTQYF.

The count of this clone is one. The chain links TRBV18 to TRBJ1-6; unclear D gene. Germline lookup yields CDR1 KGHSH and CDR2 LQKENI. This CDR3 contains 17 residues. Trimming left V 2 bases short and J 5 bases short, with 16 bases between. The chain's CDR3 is CASSPFQSRQNNSPLHF. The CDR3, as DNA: TGTGCCAGCTCACCATTTCAATCGAGGCAGAATAATTCACCCCTCCACTTT. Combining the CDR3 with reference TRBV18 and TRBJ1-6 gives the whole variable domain NAGVMQNPRHLVRRRGQEARLRCSPMKGHSHVYWYRQLPEEGLKFMVYLQKENIIDESGMPKERFSAEFPKEGPSILRIQQVVRGDSAAYFCASSPFQSRQNNSPLHFGNGTRLTVT.

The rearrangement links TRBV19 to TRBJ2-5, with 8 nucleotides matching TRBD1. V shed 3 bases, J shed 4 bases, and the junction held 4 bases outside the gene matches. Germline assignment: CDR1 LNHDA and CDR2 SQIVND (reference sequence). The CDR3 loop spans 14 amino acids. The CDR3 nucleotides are TGTGCCAGTAGTATCCGGACAGGGTTAGAGACCCAGTACTTC. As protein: CASSIRTGLETQYF.

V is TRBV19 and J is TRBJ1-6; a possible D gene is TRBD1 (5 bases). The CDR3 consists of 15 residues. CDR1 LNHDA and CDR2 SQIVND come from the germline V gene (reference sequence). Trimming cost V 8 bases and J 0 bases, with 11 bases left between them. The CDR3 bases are TGTGCCAGTTCAAAGACAGCCTCCTATAATTCACCCCTCCACTTT. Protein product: CASSKTASYNSPLHF.